The sequence of this T cell receptor (beta chain) was determined in a study of spatial heterogeneity in lung cancer. Study-level points and caveats: There were more appearances of ubiquitous expanded tumor TCRs in blood at resection than at follow-up.

Described time point: sample taken at primary tumor resection. The sequenced material consisted of unsorted whole RNA from tumor, nontumor lung or frozen PBMC. The donors, 72 patients with untreated early-stage non-small cell lung cancer, provided the samples. This clonotype turned up a few times. Antigen unknown. Single TCR cDNA molecules each had their own unique molecular identifier. TCRdb re-called the 5' RACE reads with MiXCR, one entry per CDR3 protein. This table has 48,000 or so distinct CDR3 sequences, approximately 5.3% appearing once. The CDR3 covers 11 residues. Germline lookup yields CDR1 WSHSY and CDR2 SAAADI. The V gene lost 8 bases and the J gene lost 2 bases, with 6 bases spanning the gap.

The chain uses TRBV10-2 and TRBJ1-2; D ambiguous. The sequenced sample was PBMCs, obtained at surgery. The clonotype was recovered from a male donor with early-stage non-small cell lung cancer. The CDR3 loop reads CASGENYGYTF. CDR3 DNA sequence: TGCGCCAGCGGGGAAAACTATGGCTACACCTTC.